The 22 T cell receptor beta chains listed next were all sequenced from one sample in a study of blood T cell repertoires in COVID-19. This table comes from immunoSEQ multiplex PCR, and its TCRdb copy is limited to in-frame clones, with some not included. The repertoire holds roughly 170,000 clones, with 84% as singletons. Material for sequencing was peripheral blood. All receptors come from a man between 35 and 55 years old who had recovered from COVID-19.

This clone was seen just once. V gene TRBV11-2 combines with J gene TRBJ2-7; 7 positions match TRBD2. The CDR3 contains 14 residues. The V and J ends lost 7 bases and 6 bases, in that order; junction bases with no gene match: 12. Germline lookup yields CDR1 SGHAT and CDR2 FQNNGV. DNA for the CDR3: TGTGCCAGCAAGATAAGCGGGACGGGGACCGAGCAGTACTTC. It codes for CASKISGTGTEQYF.

The chain joins TRBV19 to TRBJ2-7; a possible D gene is TRBD2 (5 bases). CDR1 and CDR2 (germline): LNHDA, SQIVND (reference sequence). There are 14 residues in the CDR3. The ends were cut back, 3 bases at V and 3 bases at J, with 12 bases in the middle. The CDR3 nucleotides read TGTGCCAGTAGTATCAGAAGCGGCGGCTACGAGCAGTACTTC. Its protein is CASSIRSGGYEQYF.

The gene calls are TRBV5-6 and TRBJ1-4; D perhaps matches TRBD1 (5 bases). Trimming removed 3 bases at V and 8 bases at J, with 20 bases between. This CDR3 is built from 16 residues. Germline V CDR1 and CDR2: SGHDT, YYEEEE. CDR3 in DNA: TGTGCCAGCAGCTACTTTTTTCAGGGTGTAAACGAAAAACTGTTTTTT. This codes for CASSYFFQGVNEKLFF.

The rearrangement links TRBV7-2 to TRBJ1-4; D is unclear. Trimming pared 6 bases from V and 0 bases from J, leaving 14 bases between. Germline CDR1 is SGHTA and CDR2 is FQGNSA. This CDR3 spans 16 amino acids. CDR3 DNA sequence: TGTGCCAGCAGTCCTACCTTAGTAGCAACTAATGAAAAACTGTTTTTT. Encoded protein: CASSPTLVATNEKLFF.

The chain joins TRBV9 to TRBJ1-3, with D maybe TRBD1 (6 bases). The germline V gene encodes CDR1 SGDLS and CDR2 YYNGEE. Trimming removed 3 bases from V and 0 bases from J, with 13 bases in between. CDR3 size: 16 residues. The CDR3 region is CASSGDRLLSGNTIYF. CDR3 nucleotides: TGTGCCAGCAGCGGAGACAGGCTACTCTCTGGAAACACCATATATTTT.

The CDR3 reads CASSLSVREGNEQFF. The CDR3 DNA sequence: TGTGCCAGCAGCCTGTCAGTGCGGGAGGGAAATGAGCAGTTCTTC. The chain carries TRBV7-6 and TRBJ2-1; 9 bases fit TRBD2. The CDR3 totals 15 residues. Trimming cost V 5 bases and J 7 bases; bases outside gene matches: 9. The germline gives CDR1 SGHVS, CDR2 FNYEAQ.

V usage is TRBV19 and J usage is TRBJ2-2, with 12 bases lining up with TRBD1. Germline CDR1 reads LNHDA; CDR2 reads SQIVND (reference sequence). The J segment lost 7 bases and the V segment lost 6 bases, leaving 3 bases of the junction unmatched. The CDR3 totals 14 residues. DNA of the CDR3: TGTGCCAGTAGGGGGACAGGGGGCAGCGGGGAGCTGTTTTTT. Amino acid sequence: CASRGTGGSGELFF.

Worth noting for this clone: The junction differs from germline at one of its ends, possibly a read error. The chain couples TRBV6-2 or TRBV6-3 to TRBJ1-3; TRBD1 might be the D (5 bases). CDR3 length: 14 amino acids. The germline V gene encodes CDR1 MNHEY and CDR2 SVGEGT. This CDR3 reads CASSSPERGTTIYF. CDR3 coding DNA: TGTGCCAGCAGTTCCCCGGAAAGGGGAACCACCATATATTTT.

This chain joins TRBV9 and TRBJ2-7; possible D gene TRBD2, 5 bases. V lost 4 bases and J 5 bases, leaving 16 bases between the germline ends. Germline lookup yields CDR1 SGDLS and CDR2 YYNGEE. There are 14 residues in the CDR3. CDR3 in DNA: TGTGCCAGCAGCACTCTTATGGGGAGCCACGAGCAGTACTTC. Amino acids: CASSTLMGSHEQYF.

J is TRBJ1-3 and V is TRBV13, with TRBD1 identical over 10 bases. This CDR3 is built from 16 residues. The ends lost 6 bases at V and 1 base at J; junction bases unmatched: 6. CDR1 is PRHDT and CDR2 is FYEKMQ in the germline V gene (reference sequence). The CDR3 here is CASRVDRGLSGNTIYF. As DNA, the CDR3 is TGTGCCAGCAGGGTTGACAGGGGGCTATCTGGAAACACCATATATTTT.

This chain links TRBV11-2 with TRBJ2-1, with D unresolved. V was shortened by 3 bases and J by 9 bases, with 9 bases between the two germline ends. The CDR3 spans 12 residues. Germline V gene data show CDR1 as SGHAT and CDR2 as FQNNGV. The CDR3 loop reads CASSFPGPEQFF. As DNA, the CDR3 is TGTGCCAGCAGCTTTCCGGGTCCTGAGCAGTTCTTC.

The sample holds one count of this clone. The rearrangement uses TRBV4-1 and TRBJ2-3; D gene ambiguous. Germline-derived CDR1 and CDR2 are MGHRA and YSYEKL. The V and J ends lost 1 base and 5 bases respectively, with 13 bases between them. The CDR3 covers 15 residues. CDR3 protein: CASSQAHGAEDTQYF. The DNA for the CDR3 is TGCGCCAGCAGCCAAGCTCACGGTGCTGAAGATACGCAGTATTTT.

This clone was seen just once. V usage is TRBV30 and J usage is TRBJ1-5; D is unresolved. Germline loops: CDR1 GTSNPN, CDR2 SVGIG (reference sequence). V was clipped by 0 bases and J by 5 bases, with 5 bases between them. The CDR3 covers 12 residues. CDR3 DNA sequence: TGTGCCTGGAGTGTACCGGATCAGCCCCAGCATTTT. Amino acid sequence: CAWSVPDQPQHF.

V usage is TRBV5-1 and J usage is TRBJ2-3, with D possibly being TRBD2 (6 bases). The CDR3 covers 13 residues. Germline-derived CDR1 and CDR2 are SGHRS and YFSETQ. V was cut by 3 bases and J by 5 bases, with 10 bases left in between. The CDR3 DNA sequence: TGCGCCAGCAGCTCCCTAGCGATAGATACGCAGTATTTT. Amino acids: CASSSLAIDTQYF.

The V call is TRBV4-2, the J call TRBJ2-7; 7 bases agree with TRBD2. The junction had 7 bases not matched to a gene; V was cut back by 4 bases and J by 4 bases. This CDR3 has 14 residues. Germline CDR1 reads LGHNA; CDR2 reads YNFKEQ. In DNA form, the CDR3 reads TGTGCCAGCAGCCCACCGGGGGGTCGATACGAGCAGTACTTC. As protein: CASSPPGGRYEQYF.

The V and J genes are TRBV18 and TRBJ2-2; D is uncertain. Germline CDR1 is KGHSH and CDR2 is LQKENI. The CDR3 is 16 residues long. Trimming pared 3 bases from V and 1 base from J, leaving 12 bases between. In nucleotides, the CDR3 is TGTGCCAGCTCACCTCGACGGCTAGGGAACACCGGGGAGCTGTTTTTT. Amino acid sequence: CASSPRRLGNTGELFF.

CDR3 DNA: TGTGCCAGCAGTTTTGCAGGGGATATACACGAGCAGTACTTC. This encodes CASSFAGDIHEQYF. The chain is built from TRBV27 and TRBJ2-7; possible D gene TRBD1, 6 bases. Looked up from germline, CDR1 is MNHEY and CDR2 is SMNVEV (reference sequence). Trimming stripped 3 bases from V and 5 bases from J, with 14 bases between. CDR3 length: 14 amino acids.

The rearrangement joins TRBV4-1 to TRBJ1-2, with 7 bases that match TRBD1. Germline V gives CDR1 MGHRA, CDR2 YSYEKL. With V trimmed by 3 bases and J by 6 bases, 13 bases remained unmatched. The CDR3 extends over 16 amino acids. DNA of the CDR3: TGCGCCAGCAGCCAGTCGGAACGGACAGGATCCCATGGCTACACCTTC. Amino acid sequence: CASSQSERTGSHGYTF.

The V gene is TRBV3-1 (or the pseudogene TRBV3-2), the J gene TRBJ2-3, with 7 bases identical to TRBD2. Losses at the gene ends were 4 bases for V and 7 bases for J; bases not matched to a gene: 14. The CDR3 extends over 16 amino acids. Germline V gives CDR1 LGHDT, CDR2 YNNKEL (reference sequence). CDR3 sequence reads: CASSREPSGMGNTQYF. CDR3 nucleotides: TGTGCCAGCAGCCGCGAGCCAAGCGGGATGGGAAATACGCAGTATTTT.

The chain joins TRBV30 to TRBJ1-2, with 7 bases lining up with TRBD1. CDR3 length: 14 residues. Germline-derived CDR1 and CDR2 are GTSNPN and SVGIG (reference sequence). V trimming: 3 bases; J trimming: 4 bases; junction bases outside the gene matches: 8. The CDR3 spells CAWRGRGTAYGYTF. CDR3 DNA sequence: TGTGCCTGGAGAGGTCGAGGGACAGCCTATGGCTACACCTTC.

The chain carries TRBV28 and TRBJ2-7; D is undetermined. The CDR3 has 10 amino acids. The V end was cut by 5 bases, the J end by 4 bases, with 3 bases between. CDR1 and CDR2 from the germline V gene are MDHEN and SYDVKM. The CDR3 region is CASSQYEQYF. In nucleotides, the CDR3 is TGTGCCAGCAGTCAGTACGAGCAGTACTTC. Combining the CDR3 with reference TRBV28 and TRBJ2-7 gives the whole variable domain DVKVTQSSRYLVKRTGEKVFLECVQDMDHENMFWYRQDPGLGLRLIYFSYDVKMKEKGDIPEGYSVSREKKERFSLILESASTNQTSMYLCASSQYEQYFGPGTRLTVT.

The chain uses TRBV18 and TRBJ2-2, with 8 bases lining up with TRBD1. The CDR3 has 15 amino acids. With V trimmed by 2 bases and J by 2 bases, 1 base remained unmatched. The germline V gene has CDR1 KGHSH and CDR2 LQKENI. The CDR3 loop is CASSPGTGNTGELFF. CDR3 DNA: TGTGCCAGCTCACCAGGGACAGGAAACACCGGGGAGCTGTTTTTT.